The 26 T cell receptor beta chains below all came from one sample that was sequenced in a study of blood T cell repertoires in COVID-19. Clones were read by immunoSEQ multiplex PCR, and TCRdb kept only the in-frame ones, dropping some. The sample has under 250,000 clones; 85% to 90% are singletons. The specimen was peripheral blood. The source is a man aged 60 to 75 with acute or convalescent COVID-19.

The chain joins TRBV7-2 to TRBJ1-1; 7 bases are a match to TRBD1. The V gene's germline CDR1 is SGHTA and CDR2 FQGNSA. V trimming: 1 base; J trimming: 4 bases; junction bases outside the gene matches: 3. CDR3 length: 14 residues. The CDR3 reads CASSLGPGGTEAFF. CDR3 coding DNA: TGTGCCAGCAGCTTAGGTCCAGGGGGCACTGAAGCTTTCTTT.

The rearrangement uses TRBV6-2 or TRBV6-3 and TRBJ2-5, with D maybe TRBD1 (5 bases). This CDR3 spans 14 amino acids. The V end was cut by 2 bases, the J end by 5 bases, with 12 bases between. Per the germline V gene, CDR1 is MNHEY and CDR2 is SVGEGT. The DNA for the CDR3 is TGTGCCAGCAGTTACGGCAGGGCAATGGAGACCCAGTACTTC. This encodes CASSYGRAMETQYF.

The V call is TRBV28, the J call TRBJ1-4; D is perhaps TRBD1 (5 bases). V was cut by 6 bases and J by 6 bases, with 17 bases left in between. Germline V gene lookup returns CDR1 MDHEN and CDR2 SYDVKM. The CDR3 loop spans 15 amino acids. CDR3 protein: CASRTVGRQYEKLFF. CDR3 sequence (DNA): TGTGCCAGCAGAACGGTCGGTCGACAGTATGAAAAACTGTTTTTT.

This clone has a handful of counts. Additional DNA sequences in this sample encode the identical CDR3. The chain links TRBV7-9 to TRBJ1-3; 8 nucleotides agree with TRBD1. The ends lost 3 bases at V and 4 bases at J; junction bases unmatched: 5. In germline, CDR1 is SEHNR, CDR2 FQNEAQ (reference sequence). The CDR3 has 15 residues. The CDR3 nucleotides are TGTGCCAGCAGCTTCGGACAGGGCTCAGGAAACACCATATATTTT. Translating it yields CASSFGQGSGNTIYF.

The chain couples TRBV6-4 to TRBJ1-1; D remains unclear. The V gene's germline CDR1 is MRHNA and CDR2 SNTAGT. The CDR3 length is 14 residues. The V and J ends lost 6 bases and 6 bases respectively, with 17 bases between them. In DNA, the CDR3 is TGTGCCAGCAGCCCCGGGGAGGGTCGCGCTGAAGCTTTCTTT. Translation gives CASSPGEGRAEAFF.

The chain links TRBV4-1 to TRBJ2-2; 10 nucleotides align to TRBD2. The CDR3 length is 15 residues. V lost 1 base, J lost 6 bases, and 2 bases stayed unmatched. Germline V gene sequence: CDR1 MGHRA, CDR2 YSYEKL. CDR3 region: CASSQGLAGSGELFF. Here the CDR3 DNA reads TGCGCCAGCAGCCAAGGACTAGCGGGTTCCGGGGAGCTGTTTTTT.

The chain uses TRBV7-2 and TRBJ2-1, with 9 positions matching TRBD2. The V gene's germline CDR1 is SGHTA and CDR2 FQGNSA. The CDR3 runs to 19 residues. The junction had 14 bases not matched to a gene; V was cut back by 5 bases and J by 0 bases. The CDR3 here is CASSPTGLAGTISYNEQFF. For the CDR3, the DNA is TGTGCCAGCAGCCCCACGGGGCTAGCGGGGACCATCTCCTACAATGAGCAGTTCTTC. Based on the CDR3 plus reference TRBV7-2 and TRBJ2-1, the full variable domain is GAGVSQSPSNKVTEKGKDVELRCDPISGHTALYWYRQSLGQGLEFLIYFQGNSAPDKSGLPSDRFSAERTGGSVSTLTIQRTQQEDSAVYLCASSPTGLAGTISYNEQFFGPGTRLTVL.

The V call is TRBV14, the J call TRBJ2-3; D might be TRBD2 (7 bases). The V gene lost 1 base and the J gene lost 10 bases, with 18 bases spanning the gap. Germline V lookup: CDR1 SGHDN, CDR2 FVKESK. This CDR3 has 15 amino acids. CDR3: CASSQVGGLRAAQYF. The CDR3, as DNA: TGTGCCAGCAGCCAAGTGGGGGGGCTCAGGGCGGCGCAGTATTTT.

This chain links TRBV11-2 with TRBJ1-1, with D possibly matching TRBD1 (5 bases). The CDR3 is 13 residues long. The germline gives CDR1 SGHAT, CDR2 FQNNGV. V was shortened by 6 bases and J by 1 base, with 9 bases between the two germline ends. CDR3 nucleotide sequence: TGTGCCAGCAGGTGGGGCGGGAACACTGAAGCTTTCTTT. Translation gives CASRWGGNTEAFF.

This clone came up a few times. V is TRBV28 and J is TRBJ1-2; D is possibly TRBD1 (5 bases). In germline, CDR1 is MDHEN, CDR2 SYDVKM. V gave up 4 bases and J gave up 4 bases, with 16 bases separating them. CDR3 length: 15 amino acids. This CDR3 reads CASSSHSGGVYGYTF. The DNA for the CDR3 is TGTGCCAGCAGTTCACACTCCGGGGGTGTCTATGGCTACACCTTC.

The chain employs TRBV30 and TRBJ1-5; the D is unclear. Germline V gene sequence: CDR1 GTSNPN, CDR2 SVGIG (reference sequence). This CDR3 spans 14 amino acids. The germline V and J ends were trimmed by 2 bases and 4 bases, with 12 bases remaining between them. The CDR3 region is CAWSQHPNNQPQHF. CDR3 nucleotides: TGTGCCTGGAGTCAACACCCAAATAATCAGCCCCAGCATTTT. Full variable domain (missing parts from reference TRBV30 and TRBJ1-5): SQTIHQWPATLVQPVGSPLSLECTVEGTSNPNLYWYRQAAGRGLQLLFYSVGIGQISSEVPQNLSASRPQDRQFILSSKKLLLSDSGFYLCAWSQHPNNQPQHFGDGTRLSIL.

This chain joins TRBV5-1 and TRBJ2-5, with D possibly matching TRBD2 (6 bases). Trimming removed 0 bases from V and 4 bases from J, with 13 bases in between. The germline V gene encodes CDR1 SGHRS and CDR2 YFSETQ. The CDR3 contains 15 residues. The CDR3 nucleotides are TGCGCCAGCAGCTTGGCCCGGGAGTATAGAGAGACCCAGTACTTC. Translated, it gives CASSLAREYRETQYF.

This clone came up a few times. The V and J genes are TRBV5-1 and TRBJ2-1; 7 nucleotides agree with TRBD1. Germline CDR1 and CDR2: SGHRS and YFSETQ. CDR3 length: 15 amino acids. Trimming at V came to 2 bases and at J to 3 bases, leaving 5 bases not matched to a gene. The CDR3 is CASSLPRQGYNEQFF. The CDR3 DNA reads TGCGCCAGCAGCTTACCCCGACAGGGCTACAATGAGCAGTTCTTC.

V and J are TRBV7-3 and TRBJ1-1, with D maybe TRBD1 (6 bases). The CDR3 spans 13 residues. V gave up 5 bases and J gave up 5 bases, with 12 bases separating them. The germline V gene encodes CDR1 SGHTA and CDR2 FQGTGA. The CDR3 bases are TGTGCCAGCAGCCCCTTACAGGGAACTGAAGCTTTCTTT. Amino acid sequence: CASSPLQGTEAFF. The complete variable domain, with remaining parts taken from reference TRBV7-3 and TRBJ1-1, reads GAGVSQTPSNKVTEKGKYVELRCDPISGHTALYWYRQSLGQGPEFLIYFQGTGAADDSGLPNDRFFAVRPEGSVSTLKIQRTERGDSAVYLCASSPLQGTEAFFGQGTRLTVV.

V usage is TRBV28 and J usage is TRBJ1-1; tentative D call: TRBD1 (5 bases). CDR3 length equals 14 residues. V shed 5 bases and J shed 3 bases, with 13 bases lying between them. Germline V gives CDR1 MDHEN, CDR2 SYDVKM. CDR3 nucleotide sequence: TGTGCCAGCAGTCCCCCGGGGGACGACACTGAAGCTTTCTTT. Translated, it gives CASSPPGDDTEAFF.

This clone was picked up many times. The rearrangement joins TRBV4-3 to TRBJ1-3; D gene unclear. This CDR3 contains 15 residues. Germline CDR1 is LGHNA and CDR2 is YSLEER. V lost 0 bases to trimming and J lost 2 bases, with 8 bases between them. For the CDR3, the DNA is TGCGCCAGCAGCCAAGATGGACTTCCTGGAAACACCATATATTTT. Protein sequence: CASSQDGLPGNTIYF.

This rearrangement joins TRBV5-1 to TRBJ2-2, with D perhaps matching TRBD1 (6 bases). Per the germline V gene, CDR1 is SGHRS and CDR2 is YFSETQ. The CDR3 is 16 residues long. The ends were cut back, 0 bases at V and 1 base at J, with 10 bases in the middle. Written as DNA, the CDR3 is TGCGCCAGCAGCTTGGATGGACAGCAGAACACCGGGGAGCTGTTTTTT. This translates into CASSLDGQQNTGELFF.

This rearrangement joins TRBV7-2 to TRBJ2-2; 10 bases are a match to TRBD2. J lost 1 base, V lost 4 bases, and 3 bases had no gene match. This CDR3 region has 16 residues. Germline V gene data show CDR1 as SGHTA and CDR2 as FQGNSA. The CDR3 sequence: CASSWRLAGNTGELFF. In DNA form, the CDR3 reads TGTGCCAGCAGCTGGCGACTAGCGGGGAACACCGGGGAGCTGTTTTTT.

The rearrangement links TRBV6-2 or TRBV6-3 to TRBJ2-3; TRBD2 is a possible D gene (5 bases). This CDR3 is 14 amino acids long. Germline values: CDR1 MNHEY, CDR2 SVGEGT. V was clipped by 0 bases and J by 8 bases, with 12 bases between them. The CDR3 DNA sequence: TGTGCCAGCAGTTACTCGAGGGCGAGGGCTACGCAGTATTTT. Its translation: CASSYSRARATQYF.

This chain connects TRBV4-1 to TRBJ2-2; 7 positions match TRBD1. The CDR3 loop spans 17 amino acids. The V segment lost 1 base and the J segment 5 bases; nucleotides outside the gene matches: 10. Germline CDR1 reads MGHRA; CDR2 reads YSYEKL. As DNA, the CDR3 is TGCGCCAGCAGCCAAGTCGGGCAGGGGGAGAGGACCGGGGAGCTGTTTTTT. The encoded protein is CASSQVGQGERTGELFF.

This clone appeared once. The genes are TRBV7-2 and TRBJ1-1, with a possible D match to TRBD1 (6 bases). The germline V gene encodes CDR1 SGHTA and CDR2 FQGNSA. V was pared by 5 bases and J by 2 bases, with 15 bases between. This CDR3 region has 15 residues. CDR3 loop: CASSRQTGKNTEAFF. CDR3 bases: TGTGCCAGCAGCCGTCAAACAGGGAAAAACACTGAAGCTTTCTTT. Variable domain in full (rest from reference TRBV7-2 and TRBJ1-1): GAGVSQSPSNKVTEKGKDVELRCDPISGHTALYWYRQSLGQGLEFLIYFQGNSAPDKSGLPSDRFSAERTGGSVSTLTIQRTQQEDSAVYLCASSRQTGKNTEAFFGQGTRLTVV.

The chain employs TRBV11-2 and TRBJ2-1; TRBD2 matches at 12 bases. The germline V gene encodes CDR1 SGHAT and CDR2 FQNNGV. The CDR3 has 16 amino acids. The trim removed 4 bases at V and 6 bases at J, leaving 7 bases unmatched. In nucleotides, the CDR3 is TGTGCCAGCAGCTCAAGACTAGCGGGAGCAGGCAATGAGCAGTTCTTC. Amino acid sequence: CASSSRLAGAGNEQFF. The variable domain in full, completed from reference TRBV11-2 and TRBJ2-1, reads EAGVAQSPRYKIIEKRQSVAFWCNPISGHATLYWYQQILGQGPKLLIQFQNNGVVDDSQLPKDRFSAERLKGVDSTLKIQPAKLEDSAVYLCASSSRLAGAGNEQFFGPGTRLTVL.

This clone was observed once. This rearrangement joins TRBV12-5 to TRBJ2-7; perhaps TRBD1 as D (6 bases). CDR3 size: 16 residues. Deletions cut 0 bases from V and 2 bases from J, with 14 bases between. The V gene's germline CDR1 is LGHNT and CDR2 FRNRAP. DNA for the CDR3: TGTGCTAGTGGTTTGGTACTCGCCAGGGGAGCCTACGAGCAGTACTTC. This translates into CASGLVLARGAYEQYF.

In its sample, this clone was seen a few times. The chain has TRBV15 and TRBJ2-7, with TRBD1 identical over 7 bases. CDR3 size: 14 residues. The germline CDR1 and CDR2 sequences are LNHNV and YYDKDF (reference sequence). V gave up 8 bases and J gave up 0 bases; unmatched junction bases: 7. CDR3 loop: CATGLGDSSYEQYF. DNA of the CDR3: TGTGCCACCGGCCTAGGGGACAGCTCCTACGAGCAGTACTTC.

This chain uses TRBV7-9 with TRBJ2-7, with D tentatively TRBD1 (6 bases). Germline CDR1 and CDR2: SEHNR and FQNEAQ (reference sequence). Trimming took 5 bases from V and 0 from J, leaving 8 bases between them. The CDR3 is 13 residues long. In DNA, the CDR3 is TGTGCCAGCAGCCCGGACAGCTCCTACGAGCAGTACTTC. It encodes CASSPDSSYEQYF.

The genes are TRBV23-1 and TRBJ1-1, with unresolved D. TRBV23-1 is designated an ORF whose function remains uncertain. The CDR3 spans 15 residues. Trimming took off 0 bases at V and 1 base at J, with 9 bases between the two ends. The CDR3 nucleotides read TGCGCCAGCAGTCAATCGATCCGGGGGAACACTGAAGCTTTCTTT. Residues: CASSQSIRGNTEAFF.